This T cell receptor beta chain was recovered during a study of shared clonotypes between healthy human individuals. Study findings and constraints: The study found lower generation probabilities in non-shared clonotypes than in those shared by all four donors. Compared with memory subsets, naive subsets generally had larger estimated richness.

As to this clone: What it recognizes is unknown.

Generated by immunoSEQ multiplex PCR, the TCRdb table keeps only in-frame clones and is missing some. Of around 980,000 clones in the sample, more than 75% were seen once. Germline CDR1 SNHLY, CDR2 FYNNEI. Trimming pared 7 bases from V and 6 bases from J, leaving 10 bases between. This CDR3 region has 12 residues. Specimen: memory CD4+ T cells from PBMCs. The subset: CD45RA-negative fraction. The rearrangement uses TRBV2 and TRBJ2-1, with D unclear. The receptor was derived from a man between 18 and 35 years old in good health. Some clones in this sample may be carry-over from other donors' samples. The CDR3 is CASKSDFNEQFF. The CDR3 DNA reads TGTGCCAGCAAGTCAGATTTCAATGAGCAGTTCTTC.